Detailed here is one TCR beta chain. Its antigen is not known. The record originates from a study of OX40 agonist ivuxolimab in advanced cancers. Study information: Patients received ivuxolimab, an intravenous treatment, every 2 weeks at 0.01 to 10 mg/kg.

Broader study findings: In general, CD8+ T cells held more expanded clones than CD4+ did, on average.

Assay used: immunoSEQ multiplex PCR; TCRdb lists only in-frame clones, some missing. The top ten hold about 37% of the sample, which has about 13,000 clones, less than 90% seen once. This CDR3 comprises 15 residues. The ends lost 0 bases at V and 6 bases at J; junction bases unmatched: 2. Germline CDR1 and CDR2: MNHEY and SMNVEV (reference sequence). V and J are TRBV27 and TRBJ2-4; 10 bases are shared with TRBD1. The receptor was derived from an adult with an advanced solid tumor such as melanoma, head and neck, liver or kidney cancer. Sample: CD4+ or CD8+ T cells sorted from blood, taken in a trial of the OX40 agonist ivuxolimab. CDR3 sequence reads: CASSLSGDRGNIQYF. CDR3 DNA sequence: TGTGCCAGCAGTTTATCTGGGGACAGGGGAAACATTCAGTACTTC.